This TCR beta chain was found in a study of shared clonotypes between healthy human individuals. General study results and limits: With four donors compared, about 5% of naive CD4 clonotypes were shared.

Of note for this clone: Its target is not known.

Naive CD8 cells comprised CD45RO-negative, CCR7-positively selected cells, excluding terminally differentiated effector memory CD45RA+ cells. TCRdb's table, derived via immunoSEQ multiplex PCR, lists solely in-frame clones and lacks some. The data hold about 590,000 clones, with roughly 95% observed a single time. CDR3 length: 16 amino acids. V lost 4 bases to trimming and J lost 5 bases; unmatched junction nucleotides: 7. The germline gives CDR1 SGDLS, CDR2 YYNGEE. The chain employs TRBV9 and TRBJ2-5; 14 bases fit TRBD2. This TCR was sampled from a woman aged 30 to 39 in good health. Sequencing was performed on naive CD8+ T cells sorted from blood. The DNA for the CDR3 is TGTGCCAGCAGCCTCGGGACTAGCGGGAGCTTGGAGACCCAGTACTTC. It encodes CASSLGTSGSLETQYF. The variable domain in full, completed from reference TRBV9 and TRBJ2-5, reads DSGVTQTPKHLITATGQRVTLRCSPRSGDLSVYWYQQSLDQGLQFLIQYYNGEERAKGNILERFSAQQFPDLHSELNLSSLELGDSALYFCASSLGTSGSLETQYFGPGTRLLVL.